Listed here are 9 T cell receptor beta chains from one sample, sequenced in a study of CD8 T cells in ankylosing spondylitis. TCRdb itself ran the 5' RACE reads through MiXCR, one entry per CDR3 protein. The table shows a few hundred thousand distinct CDR3 sequences, with approximately 10% occurring only once. The sequencing sample was made of blood, either unsorted or a sorted T cell fraction (not recorded which). These receptors were taken from a female donor with ankylosing spondylitis or in good health (not recorded which).

This clonotype was recorded at least ten times. The chain employs TRBV4-3 and TRBJ1-4; 8 bases are shared with TRBD1. The CDR3 has 16 residues. V shed 0 bases, J shed 7 bases, and the junction held 7 bases outside the gene matches. The germline V gene encodes CDR1 LGHNA and CDR2 YSLEER. The CDR3 nucleotides are TGCGCCAGCAGCCAAGAAGGGGGGACAGGTGGTGAAAAACTGTTTTTT. Translation gives CASSQEGGTGGEKLFF.

The sample holds a few counts of this clonotype. The genes are TRBV15 and TRBJ2-3, with D unclear. Per the germline V gene, CDR1 is LNHNV and CDR2 is YYDKDF (reference sequence). Trimming shortened V by 3 bases and J by 4 bases, and 5 bases separated the two germline ends. The CDR3 runs to 12 residues. The CDR3 is CATSRLADTQYF. CDR3 nucleotide sequence: TGTGCCACCAGCAGGTTAGCAGATACGCAGTATTTT.

The table lists this clonotype with many counts. This chain connects TRBV6-2 or TRBV6-3 to TRBJ2-7; 7 positions match TRBD1. CDR1 is MNHEY and CDR2 is SVGEGT in the germline V gene. There are 15 residues in the CDR3. Unmatched junction bases numbered 10, after V lost 5 bases and J lost 3 bases. The CDR3 sequence: CASSLGGQLYYEQYF. The CDR3 nucleotides read TGTGCCAGCAGTCTAGGGGGACAGTTATACTACGAGCAGTACTTC.

At least ten counts were recorded for this clonotype. This chain uses TRBV20-1 with TRBJ2-6; TRBD1 might be the D (6 bases). Trimming took 5 bases from V and 0 from J, leaving 8 bases between them. This CDR3 comprises 14 residues. Germline-derived CDR1 and CDR2 are DFQATT and SNEGSKA (reference sequence). This CDR3 reads CSAETGSGANVLTF. The CDR3 nucleotides are TGCAGTGCTGAGACAGGCTCTGGGGCCAACGTCCTGACTTTC.

The table lists this clonotype with many counts. This chain uses TRBV27 with TRBJ2-1; 9 bases are shared with TRBD2. CDR3 length: 19 residues. The ends lost 2 bases at V and 9 bases at J; junction bases unmatched: 20. Germline loops: CDR1 MNHEY, CDR2 SMNVEV (reference sequence). The CDR3 reads CASSLEAPIGSSGMGEQFF. CDR3 coding DNA: TGTGCCAGCAGTTTAGAGGCCCCAATCGGGTCTAGCGGGATGGGTGAGCAGTTCTTC.

This clonotype has a handful of counts. The V call is TRBV24-1, the J call TRBJ2-1; D is unclear. Trimming left V 0 bases short and J 2 bases short, with 13 bases between. The CDR3 has 17 residues. Germline V gene lookup returns CDR1 KGHDR and CDR2 SFDVKD. The CDR3 DNA follows: TGTGCCACCAGTGATTTGCCAAAAGGGTTGGCCTACAATGAGCAGTTCTTC. Its translation: CATSDLPKGLAYNEQFF.

This clonotype was observed many times. The chain employs TRBV28 and TRBJ2-3; D is uncertain. Germline V gene data show CDR1 as MDHEN and CDR2 as SYDVKM. This CDR3 contains 12 residues. Trimming left V 2 bases short and J 10 bases short, with 10 bases between. As DNA, the CDR3 is TGTGCCAGCAGTTTAAGGCAGGTAGCGCAGTATTTT. Translating it yields CASSLRQVAQYF.

This chain connects TRBV6-1 to TRBJ2-1, with TRBD1 matching 8 bases. The CDR3 has 14 amino acids. After removal of 5 bases from V and 9 bases from J, the junction contained 9 bases not matched to a gene. From germline, CDR1 is MNHNS and CDR2 SASEGT. The CDR3 region has the DNA TGTGCCAGCAGTCCCGGACAGGGTAGGAGTGAGCAGTTCTTC. It yields the protein CASSPGQGRSEQFF.

In this sample, this clonotype turned up a few times. This chain uses TRBV12-3 or TRBV12-4 with TRBJ2-7; 8 bases are shared with TRBD2. Losses at the gene ends were 1 base for V and 4 bases for J; bases not matched to a gene: 6. The CDR3 has 15 residues. This chain's CDR3 is CASSLGGGNRYEQYF. The CDR3, as DNA: TGTGCCAGCAGTTTAGGCGGGGGGAACCGATACGAGCAGTACTTC.